Listed here are 10 T cell receptor beta chains from one sample, sequenced in a study of T-cell reconstitution after alpha-beta-depleted transplantation in children. Molecular barcoding with unique molecular identifiers was used for the TCRbeta library. TCRdb analysed the PCR reads with MiXCR anew, one entry per CDR3 protein. The data contain some 830,000 distinct CDR3 sequences, approximately 15% of them singletons. Sequencing was performed on PBMCs, mostly from graft donor cells, taken 360 days after TCRalphabeta/CD19-depleted stem cell transplant. The source is a male patient younger than 18 who had a stem cell transplant for acute lymphoblastic leukemia, so the T cells may come from the graft donor.

This clonotype was seen a few times. This chain links TRBV12-3 or TRBV12-4 with TRBJ2-7; TRBD1 or TRBD2 may be the D gene (5 bases each). Trimming pared 5 bases from V and 3 bases from J, leaving 14 bases between. The CDR3 has 14 amino acids. This CDR3 is CASSTGLGVYEQYF. The CDR3 DNA sequence: TGTGCCAGCAGTACTGGACTGGGGGTCTACGAGCAGTACTTC.

This clonotype has a count of ten or more. This chain connects TRBV28 to TRBJ2-1; tentative D call: TRBD2 (6 bases). This CDR3 is built from 16 residues. Germline V gene sequence: CDR1 MDHEN, CDR2 SYDVKM. V was cut by 2 bases and J by 0 bases, with 11 bases left in between. The CDR3 nucleotides are TGTGCCAGCAGTTTACTAGCGCGAAGCTCCTACAATGAGCAGTTCTTC. Protein product: CASSLLARSSYNEQFF.

The V call is TRBV10-3, the J call TRBJ2-1; D is unclear. Trimming stripped 0 bases from V and 8 bases from J, with 2 bases between. This CDR3 region has 11 residues. Germline CDR1 reads ENHRY; CDR2 reads SYGVKD. The CDR3, as DNA: TGTGCCATCAGTGAGTCCTATGAGCAGTTCTTC. Protein sequence: CAISESYEQFF.

The chain links TRBV7-6 to TRBJ2-7; tentatively, D is TRBD1 (5 bases). Germline CDR1 reads SGHVS; CDR2 reads FNYEAQ. Deletions cut 1 base from V and 2 bases from J, with 9 bases between. The CDR3 loop spans 14 amino acids. In DNA form, the CDR3 reads TGTGCCAGCAGCTTAGAACAGGTGACCTACGAGCAGTACTTC. Its protein product is CASSLEQVTYEQYF. The whole variable domain, remainder taken from reference TRBV7-6 and TRBJ2-7, is GAGVSQSPRYKVTKRGQDVALRCDPISGHVSLYWYRQALGQGPEFLTYFNYEAQQDKSGLPNDRFSAERPEGSISTLTIQRTEQRDSAMYRCASSLEQVTYEQYFGPGTRLTVT.

The chain combines TRBV11-1 with TRBJ2-1; 15 bases fit TRBD2. This CDR3 is 20 amino acids long. V lost 3 bases, J lost 1 base, and 10 bases stayed unmatched. Germline CDR1 reads SGHAT; CDR2 reads FQDESV (reference sequence). CDR3 amino acids: CASSFPRTSGRGISYNEQFF. CDR3 DNA sequence: TGTGCCAGCAGCTTTCCGAGGACTAGCGGGAGGGGAATTTCCTACAATGAGCAGTTCTTC.

The chain is built from TRBV5-1 and TRBJ2-2; the D is unclear. CDR1 is SGHRS and CDR2 is YFSETQ in the germline V gene. V was pared by 0 bases and J by 0 bases, with 9 bases between. The CDR3 is 16 amino acids. The CDR3 DNA reads as TGCGCCAGCAGCTTGGGACGGCCTTCGAACACCGGGGAGCTGTTTTTT. Translating gives CASSLGRPSNTGELFF.

This sequence joins TRBV12-3 or TRBV12-4 and TRBJ2-3; weak D call: TRBD2 (5 bases). Trimming cost V 7 bases and J 0 bases, with 14 bases left between them. This CDR3 region has 15 residues. The CDR3 DNA reads TGTGCCAGCACCTCTCTGGCGGGTAGCACAGATACGCAGTATTTT. Protein sequence: CASTSLAGSTDTQYF.

The V and J genes are TRBV18 and TRBJ2-7, with a tentative D call TRBD1 (6 bases). This CDR3 has 15 amino acids. V was shortened by 2 bases and J by 2 bases, with 13 bases between the two germline ends. Germline V gene sequence: CDR1 KGHSH, CDR2 LQKENI. This CDR3 reads CASSPGAGVTYEQYF. The CDR3 DNA reads TGTGCCAGCTCACCAGGGGCAGGGGTAACCTACGAGCAGTACTTC. The entire variable domain, with the rest obtained from reference TRBV18 and TRBJ2-7, is as follows: NAGVMQNPRHLVRRRGQEARLRCSPMKGHSHVYWYRQLPEEGLKFMVYLQKENIIDESGMPKERFSAEFPKEGPSILRIQQVVRGDSAAYFCASSPGAGVTYEQYFGPGTRLTVT.

This chain connects TRBV20-1 to TRBJ2-1; 8 nucleotides agree with TRBD2. In germline, CDR1 is DFQATT, CDR2 SNEGSKA (reference sequence). This CDR3 has 15 amino acids. After removal of 6 bases from V and 5 bases from J, the junction contained 12 bases not matched to a gene. CDR3 in amino acids: CSANSGLAPDNEQFF. For the CDR3, the DNA is TGCAGTGCAAATTCTGGACTAGCTCCTGACAATGAGCAGTTCTTC.

This chain uses TRBV20-1 with TRBJ2-7, with unresolved D. Germline loops: CDR1 DFQATT, CDR2 SNEGSKA (reference sequence). The CDR3 contains 13 residues. V gave up 3 bases and J gave up 0 bases, with 9 bases separating them. CDR3 bases: TGCAGTGCTAGGAACTACGACTCCTACGAGCAGTACTTC. This gives the protein CSARNYDSYEQYF.